These T cell receptor beta chains were read from a single sample in a study of OX40 agonist ivuxolimab in advanced cancers. Sequencing used immunoSEQ multiplex PCR; TCRdb keeps in-frame clones, though not all of them. The top ten clones hold roughly 4% of a sample with under 70,000 clones, 85% of them seen once. The material sequenced was CD4+ or CD8+ T cells sorted from blood, taken in a trial of the OX40 agonist ivuxolimab. The receptors stem from an adult with an advanced solid tumor such as melanoma, head and neck, liver or kidney cancer. Each CDR3 is given with its conserved first and last residue. D genes are given only for firm matches. Expanded clones get a size class; other rows say once, few or many, or leave the size out.

d_gene,j_gene,abundance,v_gene,CDR3aa,CDR3nt
.,TRBJ1-2,.,TRBV6-5,CASSPTGDYGYTF,TGTGCCAGCAGTCCGACAGGTGATTATGGCTACACCTTC
TRBD1,TRBJ1-2,.,TRBV19,CASSILGGGYGYTF,TGTGCCAGTAGTATCCTAGGGGGCGGCTATGGCTACACCTTC
.,TRBJ2-1,few,TRBV5-1,CASRRPGNNEQFF,TGCGCCAGCAGACGACCCGGTAACAATGAGCAGTTCTTC
TRBD1,TRBJ2-1,once,TRBV28,CASSERTGSYNEQFF,TGTGCCAGCAGTGAAAGGACAGGCTCCTACAATGAGCAGTTCTTC
.,TRBJ2-1,.,TRBV6-6,CASSYSQDNEQFF,TGTGCCAGCAGTTACTCTCAGGACAATGAGCAGTTCTTC
TRBD2,TRBJ2-7,.,TRBV18,CASSPRMTGGDRYEQYF,TGTGCCAGCTCACCGAGAATGACGGGAGGAGATAGGTACGAGCAGTACTTC
.,TRBJ2-4,.,TRBV11-2,CASSLRRSPAEYF,TGTGCCAGCAGCTTAAGACGGAGCCCGGCCGAGTACTTC
TRBD1,TRBJ2-7,once,TRBV6-6,CASSYGVTGSNEQYF,TGTGCCAGCAGTTACGGCGTGACAGGGTCTAACGAGCAGTACTTC
.,TRBJ2-3,.,TRBV2,CASIQEEGTDTQYF,TGTGCCAGCATCCAAGAAGAGGGCACAGATACGCAGTATTTT
TRBD2,TRBJ2-1,.,TRBV5-1,CASSLPGTSGSNEQFF,TGCGCCAGCAGCTTGCCCGGGACTAGCGGTTCTAATGAGCAGTTCTTC
TRBD1,TRBJ2-7,.,TRBV19,CASSSRQGANEQYF,TGTGCCAGTAGTTCACGACAGGGGGCGAACGAGCAGTACTTC
TRBD1,TRBJ1-6,.,TRBV25-1,CASSDPGGLSPLHF,TGTGCCAGCAGTGACCCAGGGGGCTTGTCACCCCTCCACTTT
.,TRBJ2-3,.,TRBV19,CASSDRLSTQYF,TGTGCCAGTTCCGACCGATTAAGTACGCAGTATTTT
.,TRBJ1-2,once,TRBV6-5,CASSYLADYGYTF,TGTGCCAGCAGTTACTTGGCAGATTATGGCTACACCTTC
.,TRBJ2-2,.,TRBV27,CASSLIGEARELFF,TGTGCCAGCAGTTTGATTGGGGAGGCGAGGGAGCTGTTTTTT
.,TRBJ2-7,.,TRBV19,CASSSATDEQYF,TGTGCCAGTAGTTCCGCCACGGACGAGCAGTACTTC
TRBD1,TRBJ2-7,.,TRBV9,CASSPTGGTGREQYF,TGTGCCAGCAGCCCCACCGGGGGGACAGGGCGGGAGCAGTACTTC
.,TRBJ1-5,.,TRBV10-1,CASSDLRSNQPQHF,TGCGCCAGCAGTGACTTACGGAGCAATCAGCCCCAGCATTTT
.,TRBJ2-2,once,TRBV4-2,CASSQGVQGSTGELFF,TGTGCCAGCAGCCAAGGGGTACAGGGAAGCACCGGGGAGCTGTTTTTT
TRBD2,TRBJ2-5,.,TRBV29-1,CSGGREVGETQYF,TGCAGCGGAGGGAGGGAGGTCGGGGAGACCCAGTACTTC
TRBD2,TRBJ2-1,.,TRBV5-1,CASSSPNSPSGRRNEQFF,TGCGCCAGCAGCTCCCCGAATAGCCCTAGCGGGAGAAGGAATGAGCAGTTCTTC
.,TRBJ1-1,.,TRBV7-9,CASSLGRGGTEAFF,TGTGCCAGCAGCTTAGGGCGGGGGGGGACTGAAGCTTTCTTT
.,TRBJ1-4,.,TRBV21-1,CASSWGGHEKLFF,TGTGCCAGCAGCTGGGGGGGTCACGAAAAACTGTTTTTT
.,TRBJ1-2,.,TRBV6-1,CASRAGVGLYGYTF,TGTGCCAGCAGGGCAGGGGTGGGATTGTATGGCTACACCTTC